The rows below give T cell receptor beta chains drawn from one sample of a study of T cell repertoires in cytomegalovirus infection. A single record per CDR3 protein comes from TCRdb applying MiXCR to the reads. Counted here are around 530,000 distinct CDR3 sequences, around a quarter occurring once; the ten biggest clones make up over 10%. Material: PBMCs. These receptors were obtained from a human donor in good health (CMV status not recorded). Some clones in this sample may be carry-over from other donors' samples. The CDR3 runs from the conserved cysteine through the conserved F or W. The D gene is left open where the match is weak. A clone size is listed for some rows: how often the clone was seen (once, few, many), or a class if it is expanded.

clone_size	d_call	v_call	j_call	cdr3_aa	cdr3_nt
few	TRBD2	TRBV6-2/TRBV6-3	TRBJ2-3	CASRRAGLSTDTQYF	TGTGCCAGCAGGAGAGCGGGACTGAGCACAGATACGCAGTATTTT
NA	NA	TRBV7-2	TRBJ1-2	CASSPDTYYGYTF	TGTGCCAGCAGCCCAGACACTTACTATGGCTACACCTTC
few	NA	TRBV15	TRBJ2-2	CATSRAGDATGELFF	TGTGCCACCAGCAGAGCGGGGGACGCCACCGGGGAGCTGTTTTTT
many	NA	TRBV7-8	TRBJ2-3	CASDEGRSTQYF	TGTGCCAGCGACGAAGGCCGTAGTACGCAGTATTTT
few	TRBD2	TRBV19	TRBJ2-5	CASSPFRSGRAMETQYF	TGTGCCAGTAGCCCCTTTCGTAGCGGGAGGGCCATGGAGACCCAGTACTTC
NA	NA	TRBV18	TRBJ2-1	CASSPDPGRPYNEQFF	TGTGCCAGCTCCCCTGACCCGGGCAGGCCGTACAATGAGCAGTTCTTC
NA	NA	TRBV24-1	TRBJ2-3	CATSDPSDRTDTQYF	TGTGCCACCAGTGACCCCTCGGACAGAACCGATACGCAGTATTTT
NA	NA	TRBV20-1	TRBJ2-5	CSAYGAGETQYF	TGCAGTGCTTACGGCGCGGGAGAGACCCAGTACTTC
NA	TRBD2	TRBV19	TRBJ2-2	CASSRQTSGSVTGELFF	TGTGCCAGTAGTAGGCAGACTAGCGGGAGTGTGACCGGGGAGCTGTTTTTT
few	NA	TRBV6-1	TRBJ2-1	CASTDEGFDQFF	TGTGCCAGCACTGACGAGGGGTTTGATCAGTTCTTC
NA	NA	TRBV7-8	TRBJ2-7	CASSLRGDKNLGEQYF	TGTGCCAGCAGCTTAAGGGGGGACAAAAACCTCGGCGAGCAGTACTTC
few	NA	TRBV29-1	TRBJ2-3	CSVSDTLTDTQYF	TGCAGCGTTAGTGACACCCTCACAGATACGCAGTATTTT
NA	TRBD1	TRBV7-3	TRBJ2-3	CASSLRGQGGTDTQYF	TGTGCCAGCAGCCTACGGGGACAGGGTGGCACAGATACGCAGTATTTT
few	NA	TRBV4-1	TRBJ2-1	CASSQVQSSYNEQFF	TGCGCCAGCAGCCAAGTTCAATCTTCATACAATGAGCAGTTCTTC
NA	TRBD1	TRBV7-6	TRBJ2-7	CASSDRQGTYEQYF	TGTGCCAGCAGCGATCGACAGGGGACCTACGAGCAGTACTTC
NA	NA	TRBV6-1	TRBJ2-3	CASSERGFTDTQYF	TGTGCCAGCAGTGAGAGGGGCTTTACAGATACGCAGTATTTT